Each of the 25 T cell receptor beta chains below was sequenced from the same sample in a study of shared clonotypes between healthy human individuals. The data were produced by immunoSEQ multiplex PCR, yet TCRdb's version contains in-frame clones alone and is incomplete. The sample holds 950,000 to 1,200,000 clones, 70% to 85% seen once. The sample was memory CD4+ T cells from PBMCs. Subset indicated: CD45RA-negative fraction. Every receptor here comes from a man aged 18-30 years in good health. Some clones in this sample may be carry-over from other donors' samples.

V gene TRBV6-1 combines with J gene TRBJ1-2; weak D call: TRBD1 (6 bases). The CDR3 runs to 15 residues. Between the trimmed V and J ends, which lost 2 bases and 3 bases, there was a span of 13 bases. Looked up from germline, CDR1 is MNHNS and CDR2 is SASEGT. CDR3 DNA sequence: TGTGCCAGCAGTGAAAGCTGGGGGCGAGACTATGGCTACACCTTC. Translation gives CASSESWGRDYGYTF.

The chain couples TRBV7-2 to TRBJ2-5; no reliable D call. Trimming left V 5 bases short and J 9 bases short, with 13 bases between. The germline V gene has CDR1 SGHTA and CDR2 FQGNSA. The CDR3 sequence is 12 residues long. CDR3 sequence: CASSQPSPAQYF. In DNA form, the CDR3 reads TGTGCCAGCAGCCAGCCCAGTCCGGCCCAGTACTTC.

V gene TRBV27 combines with J gene TRBJ2-1, with a weak D call TRBD2 (6 bases). The length of the CDR3 is 15 residues. Trimming left V 1 base short and J 9 bases short, with 16 bases between. In germline, CDR1 is MNHEY, CDR2 SMNVEV (reference sequence). CDR3 nucleotides: TGTGCCAGCAGTTTATACCGGGGTCTAGCGAGTGAGCAGTTCTTC. Amino acids: CASSLYRGLASEQFF.

The chain employs TRBV6-1 and TRBJ1-1; possibly TRBD1 for D (6 bases). Germline lookup yields CDR1 MNHNS and CDR2 SASEGT. This CDR3 contains 13 residues. Trimming removed 5 bases from V and 1 base from J, with 8 bases in between. The CDR3: CASSNRENTEAFF. The CDR3 coding sequence is TGTGCCAGCAGTAACAGGGAGAACACTGAAGCTTTCTTT.

The chain recombines TRBV30 with TRBJ2-4; a possible D gene is TRBD2 (5 bases). The ends were cut back, 7 bases at V and 0 bases at J, with 10 bases in the middle. Germline V gene lookup returns CDR1 GTSNPN and CDR2 SVGIG (reference sequence). CDR3 length: 13 residues. The CDR3 here is CASTSLAKNIQYF. The CDR3 bases are TGTGCCTCCACTAGTTTAGCCAAAAACATTCAGTACTTC.

This chain connects TRBV5-1 to TRBJ2-7; 13 nucleotides line up with TRBD2. Germline V lookup: CDR1 SGHRS, CDR2 YFSETQ. V trimming: 4 bases; J trimming: 3 bases; junction bases outside the gene matches: 10. This CDR3 contains 17 residues. The CDR3 protein is CASSTWTSGSAIYEQYF. The CDR3 nucleotides are TGCGCCAGCAGCACATGGACTAGCGGGAGTGCAATCTACGAGCAGTACTTC.

This clone appeared a few times. The chain uses TRBV5-1 and TRBJ1-1; D uncertain. Looked up from germline, CDR1 is SGHRS and CDR2 is YFSETQ. With 2 bases removed from V and 5 bases from J, the gap between germline ends came to 10 bases. CDR3 length equals 13 residues. CDR3 residues: CASSFDGPTEAFF. DNA of the CDR3: TGCGCCAGCAGCTTCGACGGACCGACTGAAGCTTTCTTT.

This clone was recorded many times. Other DNA sequences in the same sample also yield this CDR3. The chain recombines TRBV28 with TRBJ1-1, with no clear D. Germline CDR1 MDHEN, CDR2 SYDVKM. The CDR3 length is 11 residues. V shed 8 bases and J shed 0 bases, with 4 bases lying between them. CDR3 region: CASGVNTEAFF. The CDR3, as DNA: TGTGCCAGCGGCGTGAACACTGAAGCTTTCTTT.

In its sample, this clone was seen a few times. The genes are TRBV12-1 and TRBJ1-5. TRBV12-1 is annotated as a pseudogene. The CDR3 spans 16 residues. CDR3: CASSTSGQGQYQPQHF. The CDR3, as DNA: TGTGCCAGCAGCACTAGCGGACAGGGCCAATATCAGCCCCAGCATTTT.

V usage is TRBV10-1 and J usage is TRBJ2-7; D could derive from TRBD1 or TRBD2 (5 bases each). V was cut by 5 bases and J by 4 bases, with 12 bases left in between. Looked up from germline, CDR1 is WNHNN and CDR2 is SYGVQD (reference sequence). The CDR3 extends over 13 amino acids. The CDR3 region has the DNA TGCGCCAGCAGTACGGCAGGGACGTACGAGCAGTACTTC. It is translated as CASSTAGTYEQYF.

This clone is a singleton in its sample. This chain uses TRBV4-2 with TRBJ2-1, with no clear D. Germline CDR1 is LGHNA and CDR2 is YNFKEQ. The V end lost 1 base, the J end lost 4 bases, and 14 bases lay between the germline ends. The CDR3 totals 16 residues. CDR3 amino acids: CASSQGGRGTYNEQFF. The CDR3 region has the DNA TGTGCCAGCAGCCAAGGGGGTCGCGGAACTTACAATGAGCAGTTCTTC.

The chain links TRBV30 to TRBJ1-3; D is perhaps TRBD1 (5 bases). The germline V gene has CDR1 GTSNPN and CDR2 SVGIG (reference sequence). The CDR3 has 13 residues. CDR3 nucleotides: TGTTCTTGTTGGGGGACTTCTGGAAACACCATATATTTT. It yields the protein CSCWGTSGNTIYF. Variable domain in full (rest from reference TRBV30 and TRBJ1-3): SQTIHQWPATLVQPVGSPLSLECTVEGTSNPNLYWYRQAAGRGLQLLFYSVGIGQISSEVPQNLSASRPQDRQFILSSKKLLLSDSGFYLCSCWGTSGNTIYFGEGSWLTVV.

This clone showed up just a few times. V gene TRBV28 combines with J gene TRBJ2-3; D remains unclear. Germline CDR1 and CDR2: MDHEN and SYDVKM. Trimming stripped 7 bases from V and 0 bases from J, with 14 bases between. This CDR3 spans 15 amino acids. The CDR3 loop reads CASTRPGTSTDTQYF. The CDR3 nucleotides are TGTGCCAGCACTCGACCGGGTACAAGCACAGATACGCAGTATTTT.

This chain connects TRBV7-9 to TRBJ1-3, with 10 bases that match TRBD1. The V gene's germline CDR1 is SEHNR and CDR2 FQNEAQ (reference sequence). CDR3 size: 17 residues. V shed 2 bases and J 4 bases; nucleotides not matched to a gene: 8. CDR3 in DNA: TGTGCCAGCAGCTTAACGACAGGGGGCGTCTCCGGAAACACCATATATTTT. Protein sequence: CASSLTTGGVSGNTIYF.

V gene TRBV9 combines with J gene TRBJ2-3; D call uncertain. The CDR3 runs 16 residues. The germline V and J ends were trimmed by 1 base and 0 bases, with 12 bases remaining between them. The germline V gene encodes CDR1 SGDLS and CDR2 YYNGEE. In DNA, the CDR3 is TGTGCCAGCAGCGTATCCGGTCCACCTAGCACAGATACGCAGTATTTT. Protein: CASSVSGPPSTDTQYF.

The rearrangement links TRBV27 to TRBJ1-2; possible D gene TRBD1, 5 bases. V was cut by 3 bases and J by 2 bases, with 13 bases left in between. CDR1 is MNHEY and CDR2 is SMNVEV in the germline V gene (reference sequence). The CDR3 is 15 residues long. The chain's CDR3 is CASSLARGRNYGYTF. The CDR3 DNA is TGTGCCAGCAGTTTGGCGAGGGGACGGAACTATGGCTACACCTTC.

This rearrangement joins TRBV18 to TRBJ2-5; D perhaps matches TRBD2 (6 bases). The CDR3 is 14 residues long. V shed 0 bases and J shed 3 bases, with 8 bases lying between them. CDR1 is KGHSH and CDR2 is LQKENI in the germline V gene. The CDR3 DNA follows: TGTGCCAGCTCACCACCGCGGGGCGAAGAGACCCAGTACTTC. Translated: CASSPPRGEETQYF.

V gene TRBV6-1 combines with J gene TRBJ2-4, with no clear D. Germline loops: CDR1 MNHNS, CDR2 SASEGT. This CDR3 has 15 amino acids. V shed 2 bases and J shed 0 bases, with 8 bases lying between them. The CDR3 sequence is CASSESGIAKNIQYF. The CDR3, as DNA: TGTGCCAGCAGTGAATCAGGTATAGCCAAAAACATTCAGTACTTC.

This chain joins TRBV2 and TRBJ2-5; possible D gene TRBD2, 5 bases. The CDR3 is 12 residues long. Between the trimmed V and J ends, which lost 4 bases and 4 bases, there was a span of 7 bases. Germline V gene sequence: CDR1 SNHLY, CDR2 FYNNEI. The CDR3 sequence: CASSVRVETQYF. The CDR3 DNA follows: TGTGCCAGCAGTGTGAGGGTAGAGACCCAGTACTTC.

A few counts support this clone. The rearrangement joins TRBV19 to TRBJ2-2, with D perhaps matching TRBD1 (5 bases). CDR3 length: 14 residues. Germline CDR1 reads LNHDA; CDR2 reads SQIVND (reference sequence). V gave up 9 bases and J gave up 2 bases, with 13 bases separating them. The DNA of the CDR3 is TGTGCCAGCAAAAGGCAGGGCAACACCGGGGAGCTGTTTTTT. Translation gives CASKRQGNTGELFF.

The chain couples TRBV5-1 to TRBJ1-3; 7 bases line up with TRBD1. Looked up from germline, CDR1 is SGHRS and CDR2 is YFSETQ. The trim removed 0 bases at V and 3 bases at J, leaving 3 bases unmatched. The CDR3 sequence is 15 residues long. The CDR3 loop is CASSLVAGGGNTIYF. The CDR3 nucleotides are TGCGCCAGCAGCTTGGTAGCAGGGGGTGGAAACACCATATATTTT. Full variable domain (missing parts from reference TRBV5-1 and TRBJ1-3): KAGVTQTPRYLIKTRGQQVTLSCSPISGHRSVSWYQQTPGQGLQFLFEYFSETQRNKGNFPGRFSGRQFSNSRSEMNVSTLELGDSALYLCASSLVAGGGNTIYFGEGSWLTVV.

The V gene is TRBV28, the J gene TRBJ1-4, with 10 bases matching TRBD1. V lost 5 bases and J lost 6; bases outside the gene matches: 6. Per the germline V gene, CDR1 is MDHEN and CDR2 is SYDVKM. This CDR3 has 15 amino acids. The CDR3 region is CASSPRGTGDEKLFF. CDR3 coding DNA: TGTGCCAGCAGTCCCCGAGGGACAGGGGATGAAAAACTGTTTTTT.

CDR3 nucleotides: TGTGCCACCAGCAGTGACCGGGACGATGGGCAGTTCTTC. It is translated as CATSSDRDDGQFF. The chain uses TRBV15 and TRBJ2-1, with D tentatively TRBD1 or TRBD2 (5 bases each). Germline lookup yields CDR1 LNHNV and CDR2 YYDKDF (reference sequence). The CDR3 totals 13 residues. Between the trimmed V and J ends, which lost 3 bases and 12 bases, there was a span of 15 bases.

The chain employs TRBV5-4 and TRBJ2-5, with D possibly being TRBD1 (7 bases). CDR1 is SGHNT, CDR2 YYREEE, per germline (reference sequence). V lost 1 base and J 5 bases, leaving 18 bases between the germline ends. The CDR3 sequence is 16 residues long. In nucleotides, the CDR3 is TGTGCCAGCAGCTTGAACAGGGGAGGCACCCCTGAGACCCAGTACTTC. Translated, it gives CASSLNRGGTPETQYF.

This clone has only a few counts. The chain has TRBV28 and TRBJ1-1; perhaps TRBD1 as D (6 bases). CDR3 length equals 14 residues. Germline lookup yields CDR1 MDHEN and CDR2 SYDVKM. V shed 1 base and J shed 4 bases, with 10 bases lying between them. CDR3 sequence: CASSLSTGFTEAFF. In nucleotides, the CDR3 is TGTGCCAGCAGTTTATCAACAGGGTTCACTGAAGCTTTCTTT.